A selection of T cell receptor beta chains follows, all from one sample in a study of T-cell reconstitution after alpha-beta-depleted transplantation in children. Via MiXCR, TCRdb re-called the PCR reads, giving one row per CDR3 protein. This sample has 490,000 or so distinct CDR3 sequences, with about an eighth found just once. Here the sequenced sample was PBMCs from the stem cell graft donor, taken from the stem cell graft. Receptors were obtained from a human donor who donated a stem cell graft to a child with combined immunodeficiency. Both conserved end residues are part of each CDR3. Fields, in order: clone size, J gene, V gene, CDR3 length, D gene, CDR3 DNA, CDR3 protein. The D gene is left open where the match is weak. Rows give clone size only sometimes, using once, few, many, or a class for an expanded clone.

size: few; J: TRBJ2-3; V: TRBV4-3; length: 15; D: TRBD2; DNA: TGCGCCAGCAGCACCGGGACTAGCGTTACAGATACGCAGTATTTT; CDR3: CASSTGTSVTDTQYF
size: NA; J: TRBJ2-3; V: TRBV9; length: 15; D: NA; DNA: TGTGCCAGCAGCTGGGGACTGTCTAGCACAGATACGCAGTATTTT; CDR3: CASSWGLSSTDTQYF
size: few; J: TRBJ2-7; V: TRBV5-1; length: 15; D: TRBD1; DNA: TGCGCCAGCGGCCGGACAGGGGTTCCCCAGTACGAGCAGTACTTC; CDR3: CASGRTGVPQYEQYF
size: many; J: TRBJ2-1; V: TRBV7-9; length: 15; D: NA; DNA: TGTGCCAGCAGCTCCACCGGGAGTGCCTACAATGAGCAGTTCTTC; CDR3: CASSSTGSAYNEQFF
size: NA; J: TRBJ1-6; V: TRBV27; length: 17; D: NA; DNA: TGTGCCAGCAGTCCTCGGGTTTCGAGCTCCTATAATTCACCCCTCCACTTT; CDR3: CASSPRVSSSYNSPLHF
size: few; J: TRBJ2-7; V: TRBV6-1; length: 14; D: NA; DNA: TGTGCCAGCAATGATTCGGGGAGAGGATGGGAGCAGTACTTC; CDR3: CASNDSGRGWEQYF
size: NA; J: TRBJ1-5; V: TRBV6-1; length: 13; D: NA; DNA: TGTGCCAGCAGACCTTCTGTCAATCAGCCCCAGCATTTT; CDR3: CASRPSVNQPQHF
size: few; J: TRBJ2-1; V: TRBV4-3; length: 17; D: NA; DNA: TGCGCCAGCAGCCTATATGGCGGGGGACAAGGATACAATGAGCAGTTCTTC; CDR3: CASSLYGGGQGYNEQFF
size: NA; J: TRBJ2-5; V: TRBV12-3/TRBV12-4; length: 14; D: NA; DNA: TGTGCCAGCAGTCTTATGGGGACACAAGAGACCCAGTACTTC; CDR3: CASSLMGTQETQYF
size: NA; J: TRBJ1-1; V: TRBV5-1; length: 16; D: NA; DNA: TGCGCCAGCAGCGAGACTCCGACAGATATGAACACTGAAGCTTTCTTT; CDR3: CASSETPTDMNTEAFF
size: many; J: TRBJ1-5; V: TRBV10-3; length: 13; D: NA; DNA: TGTGCCATCAGCCTGGACCAGAATCAGCCCCAGCATTTT; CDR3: CAISLDQNQPQHF
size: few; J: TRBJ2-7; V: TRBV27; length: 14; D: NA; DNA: TGTGCCAGCAGTTTCGGTACCCGCCCAAGCGAGCAGTACTTC; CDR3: CASSFGTRPSEQYF
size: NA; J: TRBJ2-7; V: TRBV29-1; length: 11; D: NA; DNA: TGCAGCGGGGGGTCCTCCTACGAGCAGTACTTC; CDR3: CSGGSSYEQYF
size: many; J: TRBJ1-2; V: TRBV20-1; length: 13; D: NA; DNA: TGCAGTGCCCCGGCCTGGAGGCCCTATGGCTACACCTTC; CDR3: CSAPAWRPYGYTF
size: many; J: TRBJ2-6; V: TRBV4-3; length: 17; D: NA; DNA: TGCGCCAGCAGCCAAGTAGGATCCTCGTTAGGGGCCAACGTCCTGACTTTC; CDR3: CASSQVGSSLGANVLTF
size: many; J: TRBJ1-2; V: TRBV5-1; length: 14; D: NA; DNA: TGCGCCACCAATCCCGACGCGGATTTCTATGGCTACACCTTC; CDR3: CATNPDADFYGYTF
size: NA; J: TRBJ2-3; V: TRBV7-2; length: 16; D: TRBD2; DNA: TGTGCCAGCAGCTCGGGACTAGCGGGGGGGCTCGATACGCAGTATTTT; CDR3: CASSSGLAGGLDTQYF
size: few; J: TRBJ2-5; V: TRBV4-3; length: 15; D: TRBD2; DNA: TGCGCCAGCAGCCAAGGTAGCGGGAGGGTGGAGACCCAGTACTTC; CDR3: CASSQGSGRVETQYF
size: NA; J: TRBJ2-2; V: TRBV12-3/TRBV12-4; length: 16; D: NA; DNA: TGTGCCAGCACCCTCCCTGGGGGCCCGAACACCGGGGAGCTGTTTTTT; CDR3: CASTLPGGPNTGELFF
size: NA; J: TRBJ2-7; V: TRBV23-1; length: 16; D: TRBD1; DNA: TGCGCCAGCAGTCAACACAGGGGGTGGATGGGGTACGAGCAGTACTTC; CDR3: CASSQHRGWMGYEQYF
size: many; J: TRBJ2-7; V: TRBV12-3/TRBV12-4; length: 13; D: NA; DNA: TGTGCCAGCAGTTTAGGGACAGACTACGAGCAGTACTTC; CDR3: CASSLGTDYEQYF
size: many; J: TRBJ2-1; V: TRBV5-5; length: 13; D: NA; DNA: TGTGCCAGCAGCTTTAGGGGTTGGAATGAGCAGTTCTTC; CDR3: CASSFRGWNEQFF
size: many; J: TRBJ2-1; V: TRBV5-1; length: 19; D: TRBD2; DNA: TGCGCCAGCAGCACTTATGAGGGCCTACTAGCGGGAGGGCCTAATGAGCAGTTCTTC; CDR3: CASSTYEGLLAGGPNEQFF
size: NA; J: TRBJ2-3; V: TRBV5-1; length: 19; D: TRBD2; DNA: TGCGCCAGCAGCTTGGGATCCCCGGGACTAGTTCTTGTAGTAGATACGCAGTATTTT; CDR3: CASSLGSPGLVLVVDTQYF
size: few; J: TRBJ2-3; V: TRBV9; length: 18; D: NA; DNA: TGTGCCAGCAGCCCCAGTCCGGGCACGGGGGAGAGCACAGATACGCAGTATTTT; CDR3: CASSPSPGTGESTDTQYF
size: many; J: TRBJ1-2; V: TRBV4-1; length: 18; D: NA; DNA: TGCGCCAGCAGCCAGGTACTACGGACCGCTGAAGTAAACTATGGCTACACCTTC; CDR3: CASSQVLRTAEVNYGYTF
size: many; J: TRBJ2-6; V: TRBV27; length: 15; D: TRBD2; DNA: TGTGCCAGCAGTCCGGGGGGTGCCGGGGCCAACGTCCTGACTTTC; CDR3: CASSPGGAGANVLTF
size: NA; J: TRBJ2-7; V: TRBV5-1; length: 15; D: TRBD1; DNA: TGCGCCAGCAGCTTCGACAGGGTCGGCTCCTACGAGCAGTACTTC; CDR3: CASSFDRVGSYEQYF
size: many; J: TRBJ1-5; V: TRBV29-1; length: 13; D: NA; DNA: TGCAGCGTGGGGGAAGGGGGAGGTCAGCCCCAGCATTTT; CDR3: CSVGEGGGQPQHF
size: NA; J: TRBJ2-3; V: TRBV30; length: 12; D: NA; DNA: TGTGCCTGGAGTGTACATCAAGTGGCGCAGTATTTT; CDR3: CAWSVHQVAQYF
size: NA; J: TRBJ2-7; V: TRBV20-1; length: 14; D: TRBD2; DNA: TGCAGTGCTTGCACCACCGGGGGGAGATACGAGCAGTACTTC; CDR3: CSACTTGGRYEQYF
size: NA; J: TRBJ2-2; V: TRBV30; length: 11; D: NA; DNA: TGTGCCTGGAGTGGGAAAGGGGAGCTGTTTTTT; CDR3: CAWSGKGELFF
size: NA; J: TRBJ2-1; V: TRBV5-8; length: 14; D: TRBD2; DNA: TGTGCCAGCGGGGGGGGGTTTTTCTACAATGAGCAGTTCTTC; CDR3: CASGGGFFYNEQFF
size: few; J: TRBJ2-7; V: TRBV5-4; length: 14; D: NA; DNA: TGTGCCAGCAGCTTTACGGGGGACCGATACGAGCAGTACTTC; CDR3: CASSFTGDRYEQYF
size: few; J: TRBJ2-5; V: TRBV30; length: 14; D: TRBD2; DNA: TGTGCCTGGAGTGTGTATAGCGGGAGAGAGACCCAGTACTTC; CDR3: CAWSVYSGRETQYF
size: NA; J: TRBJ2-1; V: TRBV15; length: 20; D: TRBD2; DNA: TGTGCCACCAGCAGAGATCTATTAAGGCAGGGAAGCGGGAGGCGGAATGAGCAGTTCTTC; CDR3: CATSRDLLRQGSGRRNEQFF
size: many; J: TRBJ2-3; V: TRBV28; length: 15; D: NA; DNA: TGTGCCAGCAGCCCCGCCCTCGCTGGGGGAGATACGCAGTATTTT; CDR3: CASSPALAGGDTQYF
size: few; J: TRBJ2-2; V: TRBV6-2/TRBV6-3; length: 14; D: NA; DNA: TGTGCCAGCAGTGACCTCCGAGACACCGGGGAGCTGTTTTTT; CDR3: CASSDLRDTGELFF
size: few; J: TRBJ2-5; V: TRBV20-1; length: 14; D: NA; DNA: TGCAGTGCCCCGTCGCGATTGGCGGGAGAGACCCAGTACTTC; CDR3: CSAPSRLAGETQYF
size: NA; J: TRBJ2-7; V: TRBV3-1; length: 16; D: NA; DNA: TGTGCCAGCAGTAGACGTTGGGGGGTAGGCATCTACGAGCAGTACTTC; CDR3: CASSRRWGVGIYEQYF
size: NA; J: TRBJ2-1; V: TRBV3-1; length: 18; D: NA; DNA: TGTGCCAGCACCCAAGGTATTTTTATAGGGGGGGTCGGCAATGAGCAGTTCTTC; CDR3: CASTQGIFIGGVGNEQFF
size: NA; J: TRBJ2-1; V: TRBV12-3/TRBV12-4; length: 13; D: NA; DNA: TGTGCCAGCAGTGGGGACTGGGGTGTAGAGCAGTTCTTC; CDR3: CASSGDWGVEQFF
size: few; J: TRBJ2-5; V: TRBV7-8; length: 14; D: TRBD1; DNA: TGTGCCAGCAGCTGGACAGGGGGGGAAGAGACCCAGTACTTC; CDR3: CASSWTGGEETQYF
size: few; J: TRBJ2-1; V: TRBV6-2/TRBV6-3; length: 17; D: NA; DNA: TGTGCCAGCAGTTACAACACGGAGGAGAGGGACTACAATGAGCAGTTCTTC; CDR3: CASSYNTEERDYNEQFF
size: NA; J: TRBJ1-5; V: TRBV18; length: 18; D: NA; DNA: TGTGCCAGCTCACCACCGGCGGGACACAGGGATAGCAATCAGCCCCAGCATTTT; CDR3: CASSPPAGHRDSNQPQHF
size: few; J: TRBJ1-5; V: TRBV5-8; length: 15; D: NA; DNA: TGTGCCAGCAGCACCGGCGGGGAGAGCAATCAGCCCCAGCATTTT; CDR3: CASSTGGESNQPQHF
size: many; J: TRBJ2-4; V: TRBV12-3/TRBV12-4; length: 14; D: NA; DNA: TGTGCCAGCAGTTTAGGTGGGGCCACCGGCATTCAGTACTTC; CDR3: CASSLGGATGIQYF
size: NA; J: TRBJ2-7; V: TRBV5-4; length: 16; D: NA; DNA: TGTGCCAGCAGCTTGGGCCCCCGAGTTGGGCCTGGCGAGCAGTACTTC; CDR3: CASSLGPRVGPGEQYF
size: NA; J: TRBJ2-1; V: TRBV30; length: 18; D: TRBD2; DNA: TGTGCCTTTAATGGGGTCCGCGGGAGGGCCGAAGCGGAAGGTGAGCAGTTCTTC; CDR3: CAFNGVRGRAEAEGEQFF
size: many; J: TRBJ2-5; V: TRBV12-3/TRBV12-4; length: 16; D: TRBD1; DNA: TGTGCCAGCAGTTTAACCCTGAACAGGGGGCGAGAGACCCAGTACTTC; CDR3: CASSLTLNRGRETQYF
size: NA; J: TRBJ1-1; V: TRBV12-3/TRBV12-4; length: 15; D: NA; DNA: TGTGCCAGCAGTTCGAAGGGACACGTGAACACTGAAGCTTTCTTT; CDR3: CASSSKGHVNTEAFF
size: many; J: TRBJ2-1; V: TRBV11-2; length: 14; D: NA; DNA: TGTGCCAGCAGCTTAGTAGACTCAGGGAATGAGCAGTTCTTC; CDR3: CASSLVDSGNEQFF
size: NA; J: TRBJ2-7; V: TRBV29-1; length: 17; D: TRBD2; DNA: TGCAGCGTTGAAGATGGGCCGGGAGGTAGCGGGGGGCTTGAGCAGTACTTC; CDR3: CSVEDGPGGSGGLEQYF